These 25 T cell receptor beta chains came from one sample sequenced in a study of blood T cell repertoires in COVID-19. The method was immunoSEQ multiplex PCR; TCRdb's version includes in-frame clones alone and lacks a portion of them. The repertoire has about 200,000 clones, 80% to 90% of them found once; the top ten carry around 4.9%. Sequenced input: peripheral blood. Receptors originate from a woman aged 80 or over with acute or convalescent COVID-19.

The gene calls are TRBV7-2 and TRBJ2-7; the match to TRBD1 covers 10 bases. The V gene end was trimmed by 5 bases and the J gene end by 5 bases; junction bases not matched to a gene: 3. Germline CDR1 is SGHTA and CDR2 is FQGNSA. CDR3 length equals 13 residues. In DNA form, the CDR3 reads TGTGCCAGCAGCAAGGACAGGGGGGACGAGCAGTACTTC. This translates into CASSKDRGDEQYF.

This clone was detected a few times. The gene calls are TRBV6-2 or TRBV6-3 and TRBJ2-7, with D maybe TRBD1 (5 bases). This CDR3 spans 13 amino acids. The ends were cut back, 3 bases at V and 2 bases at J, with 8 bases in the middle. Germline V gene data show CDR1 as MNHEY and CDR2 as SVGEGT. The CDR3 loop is CASSYRQTYEQYF. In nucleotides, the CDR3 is TGTGCCAGCAGTTATAGACAGACCTACGAGCAGTACTTC.

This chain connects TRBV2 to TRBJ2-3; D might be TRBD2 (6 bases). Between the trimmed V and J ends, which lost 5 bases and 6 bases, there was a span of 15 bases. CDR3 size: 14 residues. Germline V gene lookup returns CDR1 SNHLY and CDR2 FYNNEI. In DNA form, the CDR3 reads TGTGCCAGCAGTTTACCGGGAGTAAGGGATACGCAGTATTTT. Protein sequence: CASSLPGVRDTQYF.

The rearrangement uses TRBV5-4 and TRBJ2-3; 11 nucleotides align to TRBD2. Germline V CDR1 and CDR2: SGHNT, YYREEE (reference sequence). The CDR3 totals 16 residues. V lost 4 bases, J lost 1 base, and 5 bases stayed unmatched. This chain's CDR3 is CASSPTSGAGTDTQYF. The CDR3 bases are TGTGCCAGCAGCCCGACTAGCGGGGCGGGCACAGATACGCAGTATTTT.

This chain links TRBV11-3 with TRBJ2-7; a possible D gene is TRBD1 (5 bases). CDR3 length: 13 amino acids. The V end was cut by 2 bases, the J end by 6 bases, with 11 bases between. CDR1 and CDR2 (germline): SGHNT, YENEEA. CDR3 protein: CASSLTKGSEQYF. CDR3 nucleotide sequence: TGTGCCAGCAGCTTAACGAAGGGGTCCGAGCAGTACTTC. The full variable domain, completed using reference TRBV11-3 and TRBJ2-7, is EAGVVQSPRYKIIEKKQPVAFWCNPISGHNTLYWYLQNLGQGPELLIRYENEEAVDDSQLPKDRFSAERLKGVDSTLKIQPAELGDSAVYLCASSLTKGSEQYFGPGTRLTVT.

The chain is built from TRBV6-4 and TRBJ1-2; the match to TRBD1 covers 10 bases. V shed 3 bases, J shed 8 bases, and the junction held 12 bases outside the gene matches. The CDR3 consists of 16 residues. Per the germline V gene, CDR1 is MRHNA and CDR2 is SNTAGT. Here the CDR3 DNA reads TGTGCCAGCAGTGAACAACCGGGACAGGGGCTGGGAGGCTACACCTTC. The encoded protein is CASSEQPGQGLGGYTF.

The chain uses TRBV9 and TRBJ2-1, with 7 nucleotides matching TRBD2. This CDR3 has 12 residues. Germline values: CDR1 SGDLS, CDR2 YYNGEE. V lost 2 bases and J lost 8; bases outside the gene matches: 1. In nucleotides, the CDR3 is TGTGCCAGCAGCGTTCGGGGGGATGAGCAGTTCTTC. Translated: CASSVRGDEQFF. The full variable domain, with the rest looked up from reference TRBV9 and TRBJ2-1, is DSGVTQTPKHLITATGQRVTLRCSPRSGDLSVYWYQQSLDQGLQFLIQYYNGEERAKGNILERFSAQQFPDLHSELNLSSLELGDSALYFCASSVRGDEQFFGPGTRLTVL.

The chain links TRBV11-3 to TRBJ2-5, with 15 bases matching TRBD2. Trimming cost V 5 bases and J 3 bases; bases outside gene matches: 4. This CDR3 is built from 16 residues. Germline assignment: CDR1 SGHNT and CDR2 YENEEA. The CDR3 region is CASSQGLAGGEETQYF. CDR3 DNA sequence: TGTGCCAGCAGCCAGGGACTAGCGGGAGGCGAAGAGACCCAGTACTTC. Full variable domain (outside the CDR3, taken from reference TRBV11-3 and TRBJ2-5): EAGVVQSPRYKIIEKKQPVAFWCNPISGHNTLYWYLQNLGQGPELLIRYENEEAVDDSQLPKDRFSAERLKGVDSTLKIQPAELGDSAVYLCASSQGLAGGEETQYFGPGTRLLVL.

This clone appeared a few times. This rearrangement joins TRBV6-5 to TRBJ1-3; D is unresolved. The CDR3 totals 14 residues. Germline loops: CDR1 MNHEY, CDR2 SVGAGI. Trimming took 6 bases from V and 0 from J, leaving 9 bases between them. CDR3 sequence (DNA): TGTGCCAGCAGCCCGGGTGACTCTGGAAACACCATATATTTT. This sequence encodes CASSPGDSGNTIYF.

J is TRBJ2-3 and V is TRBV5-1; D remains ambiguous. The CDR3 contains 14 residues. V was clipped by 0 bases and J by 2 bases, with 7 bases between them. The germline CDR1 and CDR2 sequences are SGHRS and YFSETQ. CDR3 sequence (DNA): TGCGCCAGCAGCTTGGGAGGAAACACAGATACGCAGTATTTT. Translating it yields CASSLGGNTDTQYF.

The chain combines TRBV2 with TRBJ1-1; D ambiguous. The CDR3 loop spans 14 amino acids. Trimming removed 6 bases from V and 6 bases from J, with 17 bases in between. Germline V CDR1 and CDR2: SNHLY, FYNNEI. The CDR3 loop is CASRFTPIASEAFF. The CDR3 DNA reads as TGTGCCAGCAGGTTCACACCGATAGCCTCTGAAGCTTTCTTT.

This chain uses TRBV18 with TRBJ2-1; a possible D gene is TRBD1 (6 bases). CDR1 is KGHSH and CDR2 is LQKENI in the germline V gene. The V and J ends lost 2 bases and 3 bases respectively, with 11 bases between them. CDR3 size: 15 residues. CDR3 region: CASSPSQGLYNEQFF. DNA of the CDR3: TGTGCCAGCTCACCATCACAGGGCCTCTACAATGAGCAGTTCTTC.

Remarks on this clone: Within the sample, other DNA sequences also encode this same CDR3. The CDR3, as DNA: TGCAGCGTGGTGACAGGGGCGAACACTGAAGCTTTCTTT. Translation: CSVVTGANTEAFF. The chain employs TRBV29-1 and TRBJ1-1; 8 nucleotides agree with TRBD1. V dropped 6 bases and J dropped 1; count of bases not matched to a gene: 4. The length of the CDR3 is 13 residues. Germline-derived CDR1 and CDR2 are SQVTM and ANQGSEA.

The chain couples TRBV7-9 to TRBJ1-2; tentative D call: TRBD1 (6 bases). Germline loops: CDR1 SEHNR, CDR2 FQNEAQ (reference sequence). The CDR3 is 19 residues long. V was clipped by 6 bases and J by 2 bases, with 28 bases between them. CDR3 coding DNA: TGTGCCAGCAGTTGGGGGCACATGACAGGAATGGAGAGGAACTATGGCTACACCTTC. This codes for CASSWGHMTGMERNYGYTF.

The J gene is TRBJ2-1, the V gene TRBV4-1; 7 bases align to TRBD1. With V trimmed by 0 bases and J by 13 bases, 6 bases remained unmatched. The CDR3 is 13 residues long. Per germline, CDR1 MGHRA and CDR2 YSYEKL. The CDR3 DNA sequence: TGCGCCAGCAGCCAAGATCAAGACAGGGTCCAGTTCTTC. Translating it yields CASSQDQDRVQFF.

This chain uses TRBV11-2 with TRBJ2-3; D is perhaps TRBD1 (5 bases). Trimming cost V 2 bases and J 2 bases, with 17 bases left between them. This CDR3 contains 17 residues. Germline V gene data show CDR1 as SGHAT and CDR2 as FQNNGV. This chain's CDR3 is CASSLLQTVSNTDTQYF. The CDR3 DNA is TGTGCCAGCAGCTTATTGCAGACAGTCTCCAACACAGATACGCAGTATTTT.

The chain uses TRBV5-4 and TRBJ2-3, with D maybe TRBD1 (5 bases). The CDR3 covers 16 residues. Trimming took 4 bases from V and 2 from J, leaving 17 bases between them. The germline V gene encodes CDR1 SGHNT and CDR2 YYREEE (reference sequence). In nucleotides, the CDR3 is TGTGCCAGCAGCCAAAGAGACTGGGGCCCCACAGATACGCAGTATTTT. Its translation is CASSQRDWGPTDTQYF.

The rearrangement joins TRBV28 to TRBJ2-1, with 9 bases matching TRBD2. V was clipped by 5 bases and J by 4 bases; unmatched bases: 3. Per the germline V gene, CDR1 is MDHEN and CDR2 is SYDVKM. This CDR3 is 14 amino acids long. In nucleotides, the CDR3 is TGTGCCAGCAGTGTTCTAGCGGGATACAATGAGCAGTTCTTC. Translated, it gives CASSVLAGYNEQFF.

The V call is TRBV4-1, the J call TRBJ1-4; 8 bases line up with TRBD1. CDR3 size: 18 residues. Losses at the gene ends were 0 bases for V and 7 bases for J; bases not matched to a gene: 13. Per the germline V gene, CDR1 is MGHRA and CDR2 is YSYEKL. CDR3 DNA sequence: TGCGCCAGCAGCCAAGATTTCGGGGCAGGGGGCTTACGTGAAAAACTGTTTTTT. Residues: CASSQDFGAGGLREKLFF.

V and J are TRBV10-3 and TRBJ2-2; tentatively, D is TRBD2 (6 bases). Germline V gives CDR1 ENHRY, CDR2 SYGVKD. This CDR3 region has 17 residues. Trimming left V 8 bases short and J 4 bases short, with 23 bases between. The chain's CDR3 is CAISNLPGVGFTGELFF. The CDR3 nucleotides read TGTGCCATCTCCAACTTACCGGGAGTGGGGTTCACCGGGGAGCTGTTTTTT.

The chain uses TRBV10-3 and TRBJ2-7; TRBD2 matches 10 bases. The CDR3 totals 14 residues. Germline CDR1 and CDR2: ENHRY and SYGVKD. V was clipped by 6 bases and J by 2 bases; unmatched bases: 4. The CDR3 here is CAIRGSGRAYEQYF. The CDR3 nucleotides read TGTGCCATCAGGGGAAGCGGGAGGGCCTACGAGCAGTACTTC.

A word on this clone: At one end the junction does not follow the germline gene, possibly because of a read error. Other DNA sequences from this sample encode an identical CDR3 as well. The CDR3 is CASSPLPGQGLHEQYF. As DNA, the CDR3 is TGTGCCAGTTCACCCCTCCCGGGACAGGGTCTTCACGAGCAGTACTTC. This chain uses TRBV18 with TRBJ2-7, with 9 bases matching TRBD1. CDR3 length: 16 amino acids. Per germline, CDR1 KGHSH and CDR2 LQKENI.

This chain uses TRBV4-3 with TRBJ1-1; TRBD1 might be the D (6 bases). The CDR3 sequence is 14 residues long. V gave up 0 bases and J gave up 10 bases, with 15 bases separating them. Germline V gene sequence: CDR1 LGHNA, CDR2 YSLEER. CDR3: CASSQDGAGVGAFF. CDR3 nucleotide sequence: TGCGCCAGCAGCCAAGATGGAGCAGGGGTAGGAGCTTTCTTT.

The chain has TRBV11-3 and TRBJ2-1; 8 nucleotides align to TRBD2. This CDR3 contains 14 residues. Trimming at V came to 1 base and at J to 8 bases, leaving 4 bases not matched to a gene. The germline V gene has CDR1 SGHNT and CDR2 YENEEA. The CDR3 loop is CASSLGLARHEQFF. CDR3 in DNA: TGTGCCAGCAGCTTAGGACTAGCGCGTCATGAGCAGTTCTTC.

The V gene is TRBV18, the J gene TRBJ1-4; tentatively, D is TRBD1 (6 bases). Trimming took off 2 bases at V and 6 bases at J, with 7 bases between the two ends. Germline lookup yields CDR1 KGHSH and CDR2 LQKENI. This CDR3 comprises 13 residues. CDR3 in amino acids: CASSPGGDEKLFF. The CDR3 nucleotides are TGTGCCAGCTCACCAGGGGGCGATGAAAAACTGTTTTTT.